The clone carrying this T cell receptor (beta chain) was observed a few times. The antigen remains unidentified. This entry belongs to a study of radiation and T cells in renal cell carcinoma. The CDR3 runs 14 residues. With V trimmed by 6 bases and J by 4 bases, 7 bases remained unmatched. Looked up from germline, CDR1 is MNHNS and CDR2 is SASEGT. This sample's treatment: treatment-naive control, cytoreductive nephrectomy. Sequenced control tumors were from about a dozen males and several females, median age around 61. Findings and caveats of the study: Dominant CDR3 motifs were more common in irradiated tumors than controls.

Assay used: immunoSEQ multiplex PCR; TCRdb lists only in-frame clones, some missing. The data hold more than 11,000 clones, with just over 55% observed a single time. The sequence came from a man aged 50-60 years with renal cell carcinoma. The rearrangement joins TRBV6-1 to TRBJ2-3; TRBD2 matches at 7 bases. The specimen was tumor tissue, collected from a patient whose treatment was nephrectomy without radiotherapy. The CDR3 spells CASRGEGRPDTQYF. CDR3 in DNA: TGTGCCAGCAGAGGGGAGGGACGGCCAGATACGCAGTATTTT.